A selection of T cell receptor beta chains follows, all from one sample in a study of OX40 agonist ivuxolimab in advanced cancers. This table comes from immunoSEQ multiplex PCR, and its TCRdb copy is limited to in-frame clones, with some not included. This sample carries some 130,000 clones, just over 90% of them seen once, and the ten largest clones take about 1%. Source: CD4+ or CD8+ T cells sorted from blood, taken in a trial of the OX40 agonist ivuxolimab. These receptors were taken from an adult with an advanced solid tumor such as melanoma, head and neck, liver or kidney cancer. Each CDR3 is given with its conserved first and last residue.

J gene: TRBJ2-7; CDR3 length: 12; V gene: TRBV7-2; CDR3 protein: CASSLTTYEQYF
J gene: TRBJ2-2; CDR3 length: 17; V gene: TRBV19; CDR3 protein: CASSDTLAGGYTGELFF
J gene: TRBJ2-7; CDR3 length: 14; V gene: TRBV19; CDR3 protein: CASSVTGGSYEQYF
J gene: TRBJ2-7; CDR3 length: 13; V gene: TRBV2; CDR3 protein: CASSENSPHEQYF
J gene: TRBJ2-7; CDR3 length: 16; V gene: TRBV19; CDR3 protein: CASSILVGARGGEQYF
J gene: TRBJ2-7; CDR3 length: 13; V gene: TRBV5-1; CDR3 protein: CASSLTGAYEQYF
J gene: TRBJ1-1; CDR3 length: 14; V gene: TRBV7-2; CDR3 protein: CASSSGTGTPEAFF
J gene: TRBJ1-3; CDR3 length: 17; V gene: TRBV25-1; CDR3 protein: CASSEFAGQNSGNTIYF
J gene: TRBJ2-7; CDR3 length: 16; V gene: TRBV10-2; CDR3 protein: CASSPGLADNSYEQYF
J gene: TRBJ1-5; CDR3 length: 11; V gene: TRBV28; CDR3 protein: CASSLGQPQHF
J gene: TRBJ1-4; CDR3 length: 17; V gene: TRBV4-3; CDR3 protein: CASSQDQAWGQREKLFF
J gene: TRBJ1-1; CDR3 length: 13; V gene: TRBV10-3; CDR3 protein: CAIRKQGNTEAFF
J gene: TRBJ2-7; CDR3 length: 14; V gene: TRBV28; CDR3 protein: CASSLEVSSYEQYF
J gene: TRBJ2-7; CDR3 length: 17; V gene: TRBV7-9; CDR3 protein: CASSFGTALPLRREQYF
J gene: TRBJ1-5; CDR3 length: 13; V gene: TRBV10-3; CDR3 protein: CAISAGLNQPQHF
J gene: TRBJ2-7; CDR3 length: 14; V gene: TRBV7-8; CDR3 protein: CASSLQTGIYEQYF
J gene: TRBJ2-1; CDR3 length: 15; V gene: TRBV27; CDR3 protein: CASSSDREVDNEQFF
J gene: TRBJ2-4; CDR3 length: 15; V gene: TRBV27; CDR3 protein: CASSSPGLAKNIQYF
J gene: TRBJ2-6; CDR3 length: 15; V gene: TRBV5-1; CDR3 protein: CASSSEGQGANVLTF
J gene: TRBJ1-1; CDR3 length: 14; V gene: TRBV2; CDR3 protein: CASRRGTENTEAFF
J gene: TRBJ1-5; CDR3 length: 14; V gene: TRBV6-6; CDR3 protein: CASSSTGDKQPQHF
J gene: TRBJ1-5; CDR3 length: 15; V gene: TRBV9; CDR3 protein: CASSVEGGEAQPQHF
J gene: TRBJ1-3; CDR3 length: 12; V gene: TRBV5-6; CDR3 protein: CASSLGVNTIYF
J gene: TRBJ2-2; CDR3 length: 16; V gene: TRBV6-5; CDR3 protein: CASSYASGGNAGELFF
J gene: TRBJ1-3; CDR3 length: 14; V gene: TRBV6-5; CDR3 protein: CATHSSVSGNTIYF
J gene: TRBJ2-7; CDR3 length: 14; V gene: TRBV28; CDR3 protein: CASSPGTGEYEQYF
J gene: TRBJ1-4; CDR3 length: 14; V gene: TRBV9; CDR3 protein: CASSPRQGPEKLFF
J gene: TRBJ1-1; CDR3 length: 14; V gene: TRBV5-6; CDR3 protein: CASSPGHRNTEAFF
J gene: TRBJ1-3; CDR3 length: 15; V gene: TRBV28; CDR3 protein: CASSGGEDGGNTIYF
J gene: TRBJ1-1; CDR3 length: 15; V gene: TRBV5-4; CDR3 protein: CASSLANRGPTEAFF
J gene: TRBJ1-1; CDR3 length: 15; V gene: TRBV7-2; CDR3 protein: CASRPSGTANTEAFF
J gene: TRBJ1-1; CDR3 length: 13; V gene: TRBV14; CDR3 protein: CASSLAMNTEAFF
J gene: TRBJ1-2; CDR3 length: 13; V gene: TRBV28; CDR3 protein: CASSQQGGYGYTF
J gene: TRBJ2-3; CDR3 length: 17; V gene: TRBV5-4; CDR3 protein: CASSLGSGVMGEDTQYF
J gene: TRBJ1-5; CDR3 length: 11; V gene: TRBV2; CDR3 protein: CASQKGTTQHF
J gene: TRBJ2-1; CDR3 length: 18; V gene: TRBV27; CDR3 protein: CASSPIAFGNASYNEQFF
J gene: TRBJ2-5; CDR3 length: 15; V gene: TRBV15; CDR3 protein: CATSRRTGPQETQYF
J gene: TRBJ1-2; CDR3 length: 14; V gene: TRBV28; CDR3 protein: CASSFKALWTLYTF
J gene: TRBJ1-3; CDR3 length: 15; V gene: TRBV6-1; CDR3 protein: CASSPQTGAGNTIYF
J gene: TRBJ2-1; CDR3 length: 15; V gene: TRBV7-9; CDR3 protein: CASSRLQGYNNEQFF
J gene: TRBJ1-5; CDR3 length: 16; V gene: TRBV2; CDR3 protein: CASSDRGSYSNQPQHF
J gene: TRBJ2-7; CDR3 length: 14; V gene: TRBV11-3; CDR3 protein: CASNPGTADYEQYF